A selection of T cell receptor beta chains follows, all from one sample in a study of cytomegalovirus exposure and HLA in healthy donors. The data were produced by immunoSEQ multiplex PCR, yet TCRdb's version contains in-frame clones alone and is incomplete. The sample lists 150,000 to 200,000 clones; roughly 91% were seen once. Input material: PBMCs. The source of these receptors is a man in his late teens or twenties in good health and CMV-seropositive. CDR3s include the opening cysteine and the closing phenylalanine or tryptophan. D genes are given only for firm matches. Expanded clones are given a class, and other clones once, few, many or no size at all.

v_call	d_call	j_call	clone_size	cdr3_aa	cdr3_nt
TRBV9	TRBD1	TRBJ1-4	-	CASSVEDRGESEKLFF	TGTGCCAGCAGCGTAGAGGACAGGGGGGAGAGTGAAAAACTGTTTTTT
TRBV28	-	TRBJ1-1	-	CASRLGGTEAFF	TGTGCCAGCAGGCTAGGGGGCACTGAAGCTTTCTTT
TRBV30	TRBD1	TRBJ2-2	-	CAWGGQAIGELFF	TGTGCCTGGGGGGGACAGGCAATCGGGGAGCTGTTTTTT
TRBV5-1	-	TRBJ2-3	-	CASNKGEGTDTQYF	TGCGCCAGCAATAAGGGAGAGGGCACAGATACGCAGTATTTT
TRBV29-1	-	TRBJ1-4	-	CSVRSATNEKLFF	TGCAGCGTTAGGAGTGCAACTAATGAAAAACTGTTTTTT
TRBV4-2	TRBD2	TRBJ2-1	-	CASSHTSSGRGNEQFF	TGTGCCAGCAGCCACACCTCTAGCGGGAGGGGCAATGAGCAGTTCTTC
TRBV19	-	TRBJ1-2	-	CASNSRGGYGYTF	TGTGCCAGCAATTCGCGGGGAGGCTATGGCTACACCTTC
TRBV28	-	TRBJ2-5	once	CASSRRETQYF	TGTGCCAGCAGTAGGAGGGAGACCCAGTACTTC
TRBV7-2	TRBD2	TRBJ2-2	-	CASSLAENTGELFF	TGTGCCAGCAGTCTAGCGGAGAACACCGGGGAGCTGTTTTTT
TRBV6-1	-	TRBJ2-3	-	CASSGSVGGADTQYF	TGTGCCAGCAGCGGCTCGGTCGGGGGAGCAGATACGCAGTATTTT
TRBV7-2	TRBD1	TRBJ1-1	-	CASSPRQGNTEAFF	TGTGCCAGCAGCCCCCGACAGGGGAACACTGAAGCTTTCTTT
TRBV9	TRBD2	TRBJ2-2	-	CASSPRDSGGTGELFF	TGTGCCAGCAGCCCTCGGGATAGCGGGGGCACCGGGGAGCTGTTTTTT
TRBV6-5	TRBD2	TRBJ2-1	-	CASSPIFTSGSLFF	TGTGCCAGCAGTCCCATTTTTACTAGCGGGAGTCTGTTCTTC
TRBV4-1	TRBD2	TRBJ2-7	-	CASSHGLPAGAPYEQYF	TGCGCCAGCAGCCACGGCCTGCCAGCGGGAGCTCCCTACGAGCAGTACTTC
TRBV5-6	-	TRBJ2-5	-	CASSPGATQETQYF	TGTGCCAGCAGCCCAGGGGCGACCCAAGAGACCCAGTACTTC
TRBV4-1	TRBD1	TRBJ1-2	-	CASSPRFGTGDGYTF	TGCGCCAGCAGCCCCAGATTCGGGACAGGGGATGGCTACACCTTC
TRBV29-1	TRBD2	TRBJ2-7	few	CSVGHLAGGNYEQYF	TGCAGCGTTGGGCACTTAGCGGGAGGGAATTACGAGCAGTACTTC
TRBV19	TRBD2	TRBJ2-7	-	CASSPYRTSMIPYEQYF	TGTGCCAGTAGTCCTTATAGGACTAGTATGATCCCTTACGAGCAGTACTTC
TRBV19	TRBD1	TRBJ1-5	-	CASSGTGGYLSNQPQHF	TGTGCCAGTTCTGGGACAGGGGGATATCTTAGCAATCAGCCCCAGCATTTT
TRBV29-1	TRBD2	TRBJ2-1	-	CSVEGEGSYNEQFF	TGCAGCGTTGAAGGGGAGGGCAGCTACAATGAGCAGTTCTTC
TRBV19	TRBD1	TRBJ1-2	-	CASSTGQGRGYTF	TGTGCCAGTAGTACCGGACAGGGACGTGGCTACACCTTC
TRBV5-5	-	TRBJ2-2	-	CASSATSWTGELFF	TGTGCCAGCAGCGCGACTAGTTGGACCGGGGAGCTGTTTTTT
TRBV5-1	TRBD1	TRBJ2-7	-	CASSLEGTRTGGAYEQYF	TGCGCCAGCAGCTTGGAAGGGACACGGACAGGGGGCGCGTACGAGCAGTACTTC
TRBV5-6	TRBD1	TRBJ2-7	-	CASSWDRGYEQYF	TGTGCCAGCAGCTGGGACAGGGGGTACGAGCAGTACTTC
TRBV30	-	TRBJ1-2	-	CAWSARLGLDYGYTF	TGTGCCTGGAGCGCTCGTCTGGGCTTGGACTATGGCTACACCTTC